The 13 T cell receptor beta chains given below trace back to one sample, sequenced in a study of T-cell reconstitution after alpha-beta-depleted transplantation in children. Using unique molecular identifiers, the investigators prepared the TCRbeta library. One entry per CDR3 protein, called by TCRdb with MiXCR from the PCR reads. The table shows about 870,000 distinct CDR3 sequences, with under 20% occurring only once. Sequences were derived from PBMCs, mostly from graft donor cells, sampled 360 days after TCRalphabeta/CD19-depleted stem cell transplant. These receptors were collected from a male patient younger than 18 who had a stem cell transplant for acute lymphoblastic leukemia, so the T cells may come from the graft donor.

This clonotype was picked up a small number of times. This chain connects TRBV7-3 to TRBJ1-1, with TRBD1 identical over 9 bases. V trimming: 5 bases; J trimming: 5 bases; junction bases outside the gene matches: 6. This CDR3 spans 14 amino acids. CDR1 and CDR2 from the germline V gene are SGHTA and FQGTGA. The chain's CDR3 is CASSLQGAETEAFF. The CDR3 nucleotides are TGTGCCAGCAGCCTACAGGGGGCGGAAACTGAAGCTTTCTTT.

This clonotype was counted a few times. The V and J genes are TRBV24-1 and TRBJ2-5, with D perhaps TRBD2 (5 bases). V was shortened by 5 bases and J by 2 bases, with 20 bases between the two germline ends. The CDR3 length is 17 residues. Germline V gives CDR1 KGHDR, CDR2 SFDVKD. The CDR3 nucleotides are TGTGCCACCAGTGGAGGGCCCAGCAGGAATCTTCAAGAGACCCAGTACTTC. Protein: CATSGGPSRNLQETQYF.

The chain carries TRBV7-8 and TRBJ2-5; D may correspond to TRBD1 or TRBD2 (5 bases each). The CDR3 spans 14 residues. The ends were cut back, 5 bases at V and 5 bases at J, with 15 bases in the middle. Per the germline V gene, CDR1 is SGHVS and CDR2 is FQNEAQ. The CDR3 sequence is CASSLTGPCETQYF. The CDR3, as DNA: TGTGCCAGCAGCCTGACGGGACCCTGCGAGACCCAGTACTTC.

This clonotype was seen a handful of times. The chain couples TRBV20-1 to TRBJ2-7; TRBD2 aligns across 8 bases. Unmatched junction bases numbered 9, after V lost 5 bases and J lost 3 bases. The CDR3 length is 14 residues. Germline CDR1 reads DFQATT; CDR2 reads SNEGSKA (reference sequence). The CDR3 reads CSASSSGSYYEQYF. In DNA form, the CDR3 reads TGCAGTGCTTCTTCCAGCGGGAGCTACTACGAGCAGTACTTC.

The CDR3 protein is CASSIQGLYYNEQFF. In DNA form, the CDR3 reads TGTGCCAGTAGTATTCAGGGACTATACTACAATGAGCAGTTCTTC. This chain uses TRBV19 with TRBJ2-1, with 7 bases lining up with TRBD2. Germline V gene sequence: CDR1 LNHDA, CDR2 SQIVND (reference sequence). With V trimmed by 3 bases and J by 3 bases, 5 bases remained unmatched. CDR3 length: 15 amino acids.

Only a few counts were recorded for this clonotype. The gene calls are TRBV2 and TRBJ2-2, with D perhaps TRBD1 (5 bases). Trimming pared 4 bases from V and 0 bases from J, leaving 18 bases between. The CDR3 is 18 amino acids. Per germline, CDR1 SNHLY and CDR2 FYNNEI. The CDR3 DNA follows: TGTGCCAGCAGTGTGCGGTTTGGGGCGACCGCGAACACCGGGGAGCTGTTTTTT. This encodes CASSVRFGATANTGELFF.

At least ten counts were recorded for this clonotype. The rearrangement uses TRBV24-1 and TRBJ2-7; 13 bases match TRBD2. V was pared by 7 bases and J by 6 bases, with 11 bases of the junction left unmatched. Per the germline V gene, CDR1 is KGHDR and CDR2 is SFDVKD. The CDR3 covers 16 residues. DNA for the CDR3: TGTGCCACCAGCCTCACGGGACTAGCGGGGCCTGGCGAGCAGTACTTC. Its translation is CATSLTGLAGPGEQYF.

J is TRBJ2-7 and V is TRBV5-1, with D perhaps assigned TRBD1 or TRBD2 (5 bases each). V lost 0 bases, J lost 6 bases, and 19 bases lay in between. Germline CDR1 SGHRS, CDR2 YFSETQ. This CDR3 has 16 residues. The CDR3 here is CASSLDGSLRGSEQYF. DNA of the CDR3: TGCGCCAGCAGCTTGGATGGGTCCCTTCGGGGCTCCGAGCAGTACTTC.

This clonotype was counted between two and nine times. The chain joins TRBV28 to TRBJ2-7; 7 nucleotides align to TRBD1. This CDR3 spans 14 amino acids. Germline V gives CDR1 MDHEN, CDR2 SYDVKM. J lost 3 bases, V lost 6 bases, and 8 bases had no gene match. CDR3 region: CASRGQTGHYEQYF. The CDR3 region has the DNA TGTGCCAGCAGGGGGCAGACAGGGCACTACGAGCAGTACTTC.

Note on this clonotype: Germline is not matched at one junction end, which may reflect a read error. V and J are TRBV11-2 and TRBJ2-1, with 11 bases fitting TRBD2. This CDR3 spans 16 amino acids. Germline V CDR1 and CDR2: SGHAT, FQNNGV. The CDR3 DNA is TGTGCCAGCAGCTCTCAGACTAGCGGGACCTACAAGGAGCAGTTCTTC. Its translation is CASSSQTSGTYKEQFF.

This clonotype was recorded a few times. The chain joins TRBV19 to TRBJ1-1; the D gene is possibly TRBD1 (5 bases). The CDR3 loop spans 15 amino acids. CDR1 is LNHDA, CDR2 SQIVND, per germline (reference sequence). The V end was cut by 1 base, the J end by 0 bases, with 9 bases between. CDR3: CASSIGQGVNTEAFF. CDR3 DNA sequence: TGTGCCAGTAGTATAGGGCAGGGAGTGAACACTGAAGCTTTCTTT.

This chain uses TRBV7-8 with TRBJ2-5; 10 bases agree with TRBD1. Trimming at V came to 5 bases and at J to 5 bases, leaving 8 bases not matched to a gene. Germline lookup yields CDR1 SGHVS and CDR2 FQNEAQ. This CDR3 spans 15 amino acids. In DNA, the CDR3 is TGTGCCAGCAGCCTCCGGGACAGGGGTCAGGAGACCCAGTACTTC. Encoded protein: CASSLRDRGQETQYF.

This clonotype appeared a few times. V is TRBV29-1 and J is TRBJ1-4, with D tentatively TRBD1 (5 bases). Germline assignment: CDR1 SQVTM and CDR2 ANQGSEA. This CDR3 contains 13 residues. V was clipped by 1 base and J by 5 bases, with 8 bases between them. The CDR3 bases are TGCAGCGTTGAAGGGGGCAGGAATGAAAAACTGTTTTTT. This gives the protein CSVEGGRNEKLFF.